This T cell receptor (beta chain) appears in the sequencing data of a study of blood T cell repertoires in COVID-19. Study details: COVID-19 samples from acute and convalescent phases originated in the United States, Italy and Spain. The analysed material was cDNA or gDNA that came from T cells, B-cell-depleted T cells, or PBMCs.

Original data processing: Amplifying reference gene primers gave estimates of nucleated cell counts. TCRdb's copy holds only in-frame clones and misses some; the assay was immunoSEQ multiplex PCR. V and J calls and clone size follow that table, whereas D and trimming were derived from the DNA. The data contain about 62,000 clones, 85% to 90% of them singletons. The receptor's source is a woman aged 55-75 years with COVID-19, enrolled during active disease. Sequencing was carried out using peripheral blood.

DNA for the CDR3: TGCGCCAGCAGTCCCTCCTTGAGGGAGGACATTCAGTACTTC. Encoded protein: CASSPSLREDIQYF. The chain recombines TRBV4-3 with TRBJ2-4; D possibly corresponds to TRBD2 (6 bases). The CDR3 is 14 residues long. Germline V gives CDR1 LGHNA, CDR2 YSLEER. V lost 6 bases, J lost 8 bases, and 17 bases lay in between.